The present T cell receptor (beta chain) was sequenced within a study of blood T cell repertoires in COVID-19. Whole-study context: Collection of acute and convalescent COVID-19 samples took place in the United States, Italy and Spain.

As originally analysed: Estimates of nucleated cell counts were drawn from the amplification of reference gene primers. Here immunoSEQ multiplex PCR was the method, and the copy in TCRdb shows in-frame clones only, minus some. V and J calls and clone size are as listed in that table; D and trimming were resolved from the DNA. The sample lists over 130,000 clones, around 88% occurring once. Trimming pared 3 bases from V and 4 bases from J, leaving 9 bases between. This CDR3 spans 13 amino acids. Germline CDR1 is SNHLY and CDR2 is FYNNEI. This chain joins TRBV2 and TRBJ1-2; no clear D. The sequencing input was peripheral blood. This TCR came from a human donor in a cohort sampled during active COVID-19. CDR3 in amino acids: CASSDTGSYGYTF. The CDR3 nucleotides read TGTGCCAGCAGTGACACGGGTAGCTATGGCTACACCTTC.